This entry features one T cell receptor beta chain sequence. Its antigen is currently unknown. This entry is derived from a study of blood T cells in healthy people across ages. V was trimmed by 2 bases and J by 8 bases, leaving 14 bases between them. This CDR3 is built from 14 residues. Germline values: CDR1 SEHNR, CDR2 FQNEAQ (reference sequence). Whole-study results and caveats: Estimates of diversity drawn from one million T cells were considered underestimates.

Then a second PCR, running roughly 7 to 11 cycles, was carried out with a sample-barcoded 5' primer and a J-beta primer mix. Every single cDNA molecule received a tag from a template-switch adaptor with 12 random nucleotides. One entry per CDR3 protein, called by TCRdb with MiXCR from the 5' RACE reads. This sample has hundreds of thousands of distinct CDR3 sequences, with about 54% found just once. The receptor was derived from a man in his 60s in good health. The rearrangement uses TRBV7-9 and TRBJ2-3, with a weak D call TRBD2 (6 bases). The source material was blood. The chain's CDR3 is CASSLNSPGGTQYF. CDR3 in DNA: TGTGCCAGCAGCTTAAACAGTCCCGGGGGTACGCAGTATTTT. Filled out from reference TRBV7-9 and TRBJ2-3, the complete variable domain reads DTGVSQNPRHKITKRGQNVTFRCDPISEHNRLYWYRQTLGQGPEFLTYFQNEAQLEKSRLLSDRFSAERPKGSFSTLEIQRTEQGDSAMYLCASSLNSPGGTQYFGPGTRLTVL.